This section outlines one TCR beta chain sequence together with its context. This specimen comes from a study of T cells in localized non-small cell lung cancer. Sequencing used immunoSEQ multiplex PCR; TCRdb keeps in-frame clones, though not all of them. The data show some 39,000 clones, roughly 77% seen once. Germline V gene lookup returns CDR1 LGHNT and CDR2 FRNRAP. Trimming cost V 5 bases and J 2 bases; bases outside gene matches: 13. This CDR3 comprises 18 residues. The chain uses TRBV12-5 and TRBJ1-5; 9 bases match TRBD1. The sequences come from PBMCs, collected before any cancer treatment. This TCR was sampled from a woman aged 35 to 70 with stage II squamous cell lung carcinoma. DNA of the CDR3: TGTGCTAGTGGTACCAACAGGGGGCTGTGTTTCGGCAATCAGCCCCAGCATTTT. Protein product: CASGTNRGLCFGNQPQHF.